The 19 T cell receptor beta chains listed next were all sequenced from one sample in a study of blood T cell repertoires in COVID-19 (dated by TCRdb to 2018 to 2020). Library generation was performed with the immunoSEQ multiplex PCR assay. Sourced from immuneACCESS, this table was stored by TCRdb with only in-frame sequences that have V and J called. A share of the clones is absent; for the studies checked, an unresolved V gene accounts for under half, and the remainder has no known explanation. The sample table contains about 43,000 clones; only one count was recorded for roughly 90% of them. The top ten constitute roughly 9.3% of the sample. Input material: peripheral blood. Receptors originate from an elderly woman with active COVID-19.

This chain uses TRBV7-8 with TRBJ1-4; TRBD1 is a possible D gene (5 bases). This CDR3 is 13 amino acids long. Trimming cost V 5 bases and J 4 bases, with 8 bases left between them. CDR1 and CDR2 (germline): SGHVS, FQNEAQ. The CDR3 nucleotides are TGTGCCAGCAGCCAGGGAGTTAATGAAAAACTGTTTTTT. Amino acids: CASSQGVNEKLFF.

V and J are TRBV27 and TRBJ2-3; TRBD1 is a possible D gene (6 bases). The CDR3 covers 14 residues. The V end was cut by 2 bases, the J end by 5 bases, with 11 bases between. The germline CDR1 and CDR2 sequences are MNHEY and SMNVEV (reference sequence). CDR3 coding DNA: TGTGCCAGCAGTTTAGGTCAGGGGAAAGATACGCAGTATTTT. Translated: CASSLGQGKDTQYF.

The sample holds a few counts of this clone. V gene TRBV28 combines with J gene TRBJ1-5, with D maybe TRBD1 (6 bases). Trimming pared 7 bases from V and 5 bases from J, leaving 12 bases between. In germline, CDR1 is MDHEN, CDR2 SYDVKM. This CDR3 has 13 amino acids. CDR3 region: CASTEGGHQPQHF. The CDR3 nucleotides are TGTGCCAGCACGGAGGGGGGGCATCAGCCCCAGCATTTT.

The V and J genes are TRBV18 and TRBJ2-7; 9 positions match TRBD1. Germline CDR1 and CDR2: KGHSH and LQKENI. V gave up 3 bases and J gave up 4 bases; unmatched junction bases: 10. This CDR3 region has 16 residues. CDR3 nucleotide sequence: TGTGCCAGCTCACCTCCTGGGGACAGGGCGACATACGAGCAGTACTTC. Its translation: CASSPPGDRATYEQYF.

The J gene is TRBJ1-4, the V gene TRBV29-1; D gene ambiguous. The CDR3 length is 16 residues. Germline CDR1 reads SQVTM; CDR2 reads ANQGSEA. Trimming cost V 2 bases and J 4 bases, with 17 bases left between them. CDR3 sequence: CSVEFPEEGLNEKLFF. The CDR3 nucleotides are TGCAGCGTTGAATTCCCTGAGGAGGGCCTTAATGAAAAACTGTTTTTT. Looking up the rest from reference TRBV29-1 and TRBJ1-4 gives the full variable domain: SAVISQKPSRDICQRGTSLTIQCQVDSQVTMMFWYRQQPGQSLTLIATANQGSEATYESGFVIDKFPISRPNLTFSTLTVSNMSPEDSSIYLCSVEFPEEGLNEKLFFGSGTQLSVL.

CDR3 loop: CASSFREQYF. The CDR3, as DNA: TGTGCCAGCAGTTTCCGCGAGCAGTACTTC. The chain couples TRBV28 to TRBJ2-7; D is unclear. The CDR3 contains 10 residues. Trimming pared 3 bases from V and 6 bases from J, leaving 3 bases between. Germline CDR1 and CDR2: MDHEN and SYDVKM.

The V and J genes are TRBV30 and TRBJ2-1; D remains unclear. V gave up 2 bases and J gave up 5 bases, with 4 bases separating them. The CDR3 runs to 11 residues. Germline loops: CDR1 GTSNPN, CDR2 SVGIG (reference sequence). The CDR3 is CAWSQNNEQFF. The CDR3 coding sequence is TGTGCCTGGAGTCAAAACAATGAGCAGTTCTTC.

The chain employs TRBV3-1 (or the pseudogene TRBV3-2) and TRBJ2-2; tentative D call: TRBD2 (5 bases). This CDR3 contains 13 residues. The V gene's germline CDR1 is LGHDT and CDR2 YNNKEL (reference sequence). V was pared by 7 bases and J by 6 bases, with 12 bases between. The CDR3 coding sequence is TGTGCCAGCAACCTCCTGGGAGCCGGGGAGCTGTTTTTT. This translates into CASNLLGAGELFF.

The count of this clone is one. J is TRBJ2-2 and V is TRBV7-9, with D possibly being TRBD2 (5 bases). Trimming removed 8 bases at V and 1 base at J, with 11 bases between. The CDR3 length is 14 residues. Germline lookup yields CDR1 SEHNR and CDR2 FQNEAQ (reference sequence). The CDR3: CASVRGLNTGELFF. DNA of the CDR3: TGTGCCAGCGTTCGCGGGTTGAACACCGGGGAGCTGTTTTTT.

CDR3 DNA: TGTGCCAGCAGCCCGAGGGGAGGGAGGGGGAGCAATCAGCCCCAGCATTTT. It codes for CASSPRGGRGSNQPQHF. The chain carries TRBV7-6 and TRBJ1-5, with a tentative D call TRBD1 (6 bases). The CDR3 covers 17 residues. Germline V gene sequence: CDR1 SGHVS, CDR2 FNYEAQ. Trimming cost V 5 bases and J 1 base, with 18 bases left between them.

This clone was recorded a few times. The gene calls are TRBV6-5 and TRBJ2-5, with a tentative D call TRBD2 (7 bases). Between the trimmed V and J ends, which lost 6 bases and 4 bases, there was a span of 15 bases. Germline V gene sequence: CDR1 MNHEY, CDR2 SVGAGI. This CDR3 region has 14 residues. CDR3 sequence reads: CASSPPGGRETQYF. CDR3 sequence (DNA): TGTGCCAGCAGCCCCCCCGGGGGGCGAGAGACCCAGTACTTC.

The V call is TRBV5-1, the J call TRBJ1-2; no reliable D call. V shed 0 bases and J shed 8 bases, with 14 bases lying between them. Germline lookup yields CDR1 SGHRS and CDR2 YFSETQ. The CDR3 contains 14 residues. The CDR3, as DNA: TGCGCCAGCAGCTTGGCCCTGGGAGAGTTGGGCTACACCTTC. As protein: CASSLALGELGYTF.

The V and J genes are TRBV19 and TRBJ2-2; D is unresolved. The V gene lost 4 bases and the J gene lost 2 bases, with 17 bases spanning the gap. There are 17 residues in the CDR3. CDR1 is LNHDA, CDR2 SQIVND, per germline (reference sequence). The CDR3 coding sequence is TGTGCCAGTAGTACCTCTGGTCTCTCAGGAAACACCGGGGAGCTGTTTTTT. Translation gives CASSTSGLSGNTGELFF. Full variable domain (remainder filled in from reference TRBV19 and TRBJ2-2): DGGITQSPKYLFRKEGQNVTLSCEQNLNHDAMYWYRQDPGQGLRLIYYSQIVNDFQKGDIAEGYSVSREKKESFPLTVTSAQKNPTAFYLCASSTSGLSGNTGELFFGEGSRLTVL.

The chain is built from TRBV5-6 and TRBJ2-7; D perhaps matches TRBD2 (7 bases). Germline V gene data show CDR1 as SGHDT and CDR2 as YYEEEE. Trimming removed 6 bases at V and 2 bases at J, with 18 bases between. CDR3 length: 15 residues. The CDR3 sequence is CASTRRGGGTYEQYF. CDR3 sequence (DNA): TGTGCCAGCACCCGTAGGGGGGGCGGGACCTACGAGCAGTACTTC.

The rearrangement links TRBV5-6 to TRBJ2-2; TRBD1 is a possible D gene (5 bases). The ends were cut back, 1 base at V and 2 bases at J, with 15 bases in the middle. The germline gives CDR1 SGHDT, CDR2 YYEEEE. The CDR3 loop spans 17 amino acids. CDR3 sequence: CASSLRLRGANTGELFF. For the CDR3, the DNA is TGTGCCAGCAGCTTGAGGTTGCGTGGGGCTAACACCGGGGAGCTGTTTTTT. Full variable domain (rest looked up from reference TRBV5-6 and TRBJ2-2): DAGVTQSPTHLIKTRGQQVTLRCSPKSGHDTVSWYQQALGQGPQFIFQYYEEEERQRGNFPDRFSGHQFPNYSSELNVNALLLGDSALYLCASSLRLRGANTGELFFGEGSRLTVL.

The CDR3 spells CASSLAGQVNQPQHF. The CDR3 nucleotides read TGTGCCAGCAGCTTAGCTGGTCAGGTGAATCAGCCCCAGCATTTT. The rearrangement joins TRBV7-2 to TRBJ1-5; D unresolved. The V and J ends lost 0 bases and 4 bases respectively, with 10 bases between them. Germline V gene data show CDR1 as SGHTA and CDR2 as FQGNSA. The CDR3 length is 15 residues.

This chain connects TRBV7-2 to TRBJ2-1, with a tentative D call TRBD2 (7 bases). The germline gives CDR1 SGHTA, CDR2 FQGNSA. This CDR3 contains 15 residues. The V gene lost 0 bases and the J gene lost 2 bases, with 8 bases spanning the gap. CDR3 residues: CASSLAGGPYNEQFF. The CDR3 DNA sequence: TGTGCCAGCAGCTTAGCCGGGGGGCCCTACAATGAGCAGTTCTTC.

The chain uses TRBV5-1 and TRBJ2-1, with TRBD2 matching over 9 bases. The J segment lost 4 bases and the V segment lost 4 bases, leaving 15 bases of the junction unmatched. CDR1 is SGHRS, CDR2 YFSETQ, per germline. The CDR3 totals 18 residues. CDR3: CASSPNPERGAKYNEQFF. The CDR3 region has the DNA TGCGCCAGCAGCCCCAATCCTGAGCGGGGGGCGAAGTACAATGAGCAGTTCTTC.

The chain employs TRBV9 and TRBJ2-7, with D possibly being TRBD1 (6 bases). The CDR3 sequence is 15 residues long. Germline V gene data show CDR1 as SGDLS and CDR2 as YYNGEE. V shed 0 bases and J shed 6 bases, with 16 bases lying between them. The CDR3 DNA follows: TGTGCCAGCAGCGTAGAGGGCCTCCAAGGGGGCGAGCAGTACTTC. It encodes CASSVEGLQGGEQYF.